The 32 T cell receptor beta chains reported below all come from one sample, sequenced in a study of CD8 T cells in Susac syndrome. The RNA, roughly 0.5 to 1 ug, was put through reverse transcription using random hexamers. TCRdb re-analysed the immunoSEQ multiplex PCR reads in MiXCR, keeping a single row per CDR3 protein. The repertoire consists of roughly 180,000 distinct CDR3 sequences, with 85% to 95% occurring once and the leading ten covering 0.09% to 0.095%. Sequencing was performed on CD4+ T cells from PBMCs. The receptors derive from a human donor with multiple sclerosis.

J is TRBJ2-7 and V is TRBV12-3 or TRBV12-4; TRBD2 aligns across 7 bases. J was trimmed by 6 bases and V by 6 bases; bases with no gene match: 8. CDR3 length equals 13 residues. CDR3 residues: CASRASGIPEQYF. The DNA for the CDR3 is TGTGCCAGCAGAGCCAGCGGGATCCCCGAGCAGTACTTC.

The chain has TRBV11-2 and TRBJ2-1; TRBD2 might be the D (5 bases). The CDR3 covers 14 residues. Per the germline V gene, CDR1 is SGHAT and CDR2 is FQNNGV. The ends were cut back, 3 bases at V and 6 bases at J, with 12 bases in the middle. The CDR3, as DNA: TGTGCCAGCAGCTTTGGGAGACCGAGCAATGAGCAGTTCTTC. This translates into CASSFGRPSNEQFF.

J is TRBJ1-5 and V is TRBV30; perhaps TRBD1 as D (5 bases). Trimming stripped 5 bases from V and 2 bases from J, with 10 bases between. CDR3 length: 13 residues. The germline V gene has CDR1 GTSNPN and CDR2 SVGIG (reference sequence). For the CDR3, the DNA is TGTGCCTGGGGGGGAAAGGGCAATCAGCCCCAGCATTTT. Translated: CAWGGKGNQPQHF.

The chain joins TRBV6-1 to TRBJ2-3; the match to TRBD1 covers 9 bases. Germline CDR1 is MNHNS and CDR2 is SASEGT. The V segment lost 6 bases and the J segment 4 bases; nucleotides outside the gene matches: 17. This CDR3 has 18 amino acids. CDR3 coding DNA: TGTGCCAGCAGCTTCGGAGGTGGGACAGGGATCATTGCAGATACGCAGTATTTT. Encoded protein: CASSFGGGTGIIADTQYF.

The chain has TRBV18 and TRBJ2-1; D might be TRBD1 or TRBD2, each matching 5 bases. The V gene's germline CDR1 is KGHSH and CDR2 LQKENI. This CDR3 contains 16 residues. V was cut by 0 bases and J by 0 bases, with 9 bases left in between. This CDR3 reads CASSPPGDLSYNEQFF. CDR3 DNA sequence: TGTGCCAGCTCACCACCGGGGGATCTCTCCTACAATGAGCAGTTCTTC.

The chain combines TRBV3-1 with TRBJ2-4, with D possibly being TRBD2 (6 bases). V was cut by 4 bases and J by 3 bases, with 19 bases left in between. This CDR3 is 17 amino acids long. In germline, CDR1 is LGHDT, CDR2 YNNKEL (reference sequence). The CDR3 DNA follows: TGTGCCAGCAGCCGACGGGAGCGGGTTAAGAGCAAAAACATTCAGTACTTC. Protein: CASSRRERVKSKNIQYF.

The chain recombines TRBV20-1 with TRBJ2-1, with no clear D. V lost 1 base and J lost 6, with 16 bases in between. CDR3 length: 15 residues. The germline CDR1 and CDR2 sequences are DFQATT and SNEGSKA (reference sequence). The CDR3 nucleotides read TGCAGTGCTAGAGCCCTGAAGGGCCGAACCAATGAGCAGTTCTTC. It yields the protein CSARALKGRTNEQFF.

This chain joins TRBV20-1 and TRBJ2-6, with 8 bases fitting TRBD1. CDR3 length: 20 residues. Looked up from germline, CDR1 is DFQATT and CDR2 is SNEGSKA (reference sequence). J lost 0 bases, V lost 5 bases, and 18 bases had no gene match. The CDR3 reads CSAQQGGSGQSTSGANVLTF. CDR3 DNA: TGCAGTGCTCAACAGGGGGGCAGCGGCCAATCAACCTCTGGGGCCAACGTCCTGACTTTC.

CDR3 protein: CASSIKSGGADEQFF. The CDR3 DNA follows: TGTGCCAGCAGCATAAAAAGCGGGGGGGCCGATGAGCAGTTCTTC. The chain employs TRBV5-4 and TRBJ2-1, with 10 bases lining up with TRBD2. V was clipped by 4 bases and J by 8 bases; unmatched bases: 9. The CDR3 consists of 15 residues. Germline V CDR1 and CDR2: SGHNT, YYREEE (reference sequence).

The chain recombines TRBV2 with TRBJ2-1; 11 bases align to TRBD2. Germline V gene sequence: CDR1 SNHLY, CDR2 FYNNEI. The CDR3 has 15 amino acids. V lost 6 bases and J lost 9; bases outside the gene matches: 10. In nucleotides, the CDR3 is TGTGCCAGCAGCGAACTAGCGGGAGCGGGGGTTGAGCAGTTCTTC. Protein: CASSELAGAGVEQFF.

DNA of the CDR3: TGTGCCAGCAGCGACCCCCGGGACGTGCATTTT. As protein: CASSDPRDVHF. V is TRBV6-2 or TRBV6-3 and J is TRBJ1-5; perhaps TRBD1 as D (5 bases). Germline lookup yields CDR1 MNHEY and CDR2 SVGEGT. V lost 6 bases and J 15 bases, leaving 15 bases between the germline ends. CDR3 length: 11 residues.

The chain uses TRBV3-1 and TRBJ2-3, with D maybe TRBD2 (5 bases). The CDR3 extends over 15 amino acids. Trimming removed 3 bases at V and 0 bases at J, with 10 bases between. Germline CDR1 reads LGHDT; CDR2 reads YNNKEL (reference sequence). This CDR3 reads CASSQQLGSTDTQYF. The DNA for the CDR3 is TGTGCCAGCAGCCAGCAACTAGGGAGCACAGATACGCAGTATTTT.

The genes are TRBV12-3 or TRBV12-4 and TRBJ2-5; no firm D call. Trimming shortened V by 2 bases and J by 4 bases, and 8 bases separated the two germline ends. CDR3 length: 13 residues. CDR3 residues: CASSLNDGETQYF. CDR3 DNA: TGTGCCAGCAGTTTAAATGATGGAGAGACCCAGTACTTC.

The V and J genes are TRBV29-1 and TRBJ1-1, with D unresolved. V dropped 6 bases and J dropped 1 base, with 12 bases sitting between them. Germline V gene data show CDR1 as SQVTM and CDR2 as ANQGSEA. CDR3 length: 13 residues. CDR3 sequence reads: CSVRTQENTEAFF. The CDR3 DNA reads as TGCAGCGTCCGGACGCAGGAGAACACTGAAGCTTTCTTT.

The chain combines TRBV12-3 or TRBV12-4 with TRBJ2-1; D assignment may be TRBD1 or TRBD2 (6 bases each). The V end was cut by 7 bases, the J end by 12 bases, with 16 bases between. The CDR3 sequence is 12 residues long. The CDR3 region has the DNA TGTGCCAGCATTTCCGAGGGGGGTGTGCAGTTCTTC. It specifies CASISEGGVQFF.

The CDR3 loop is CASSFSLAGGYEQYF. DNA of the CDR3: TGTGCCAGCAGCTTTTCTCTAGCGGGAGGCTACGAGCAGTACTTC. This chain uses TRBV11-1 with TRBJ2-7, with 11 positions matching TRBD2. The J segment lost 3 bases and the V segment lost 3 bases, leaving 4 bases of the junction unmatched. CDR1 is SGHAT, CDR2 FQDESV, per germline (reference sequence). This CDR3 has 15 residues.

The chain carries TRBV9 and TRBJ2-2; 11 nucleotides align to TRBD2. V shed 4 bases and J 0 bases; nucleotides not matched to a gene: 8. The CDR3 is 18 amino acids. Germline V gene lookup returns CDR1 SGDLS and CDR2 YYNGEE. As DNA, the CDR3 is TGTGCCAGCAGCACCCAGACTAGCGGGGCAGCGAACACCGGGGAGCTGTTTTTT. Its protein is CASSTQTSGAANTGELFF.

The rearrangement links TRBV7-9 to TRBJ2-5; perhaps D is TRBD1 or TRBD2 (5 bases each). There are 16 residues in the CDR3. CDR1 is SEHNR, CDR2 FQNEAQ, per germline (reference sequence). The V end lost 3 bases, the J end lost 2 bases, and 16 bases lay between the germline ends. The CDR3 sequence is CASSFRLSGRQETQYF. In DNA, the CDR3 is TGTGCCAGCAGCTTCCGCCTCTCGGGACGACAAGAGACCCAGTACTTC.

The count of this clonotype is one. The chain couples TRBV3-1 to TRBJ2-1; D is perhaps TRBD2 (5 bases). Per germline, CDR1 LGHDT and CDR2 YNNKEL (reference sequence). The CDR3 has 12 amino acids. Trimming shortened V by 10 bases and J by 9 bases, and 16 bases separated the two germline ends. This CDR3 is CATSSSFGEQFF. The DNA of the CDR3 is TGTGCCACTAGCTCTAGTTTTGGTGAGCAGTTCTTC.

The chain carries TRBV5-1 and TRBJ2-5; maybe TRBD1 (6 bases). CDR3 length: 14 amino acids. Looked up from germline, CDR1 is SGHRS and CDR2 is YFSETQ. Trimming shortened V by 2 bases and J by 5 bases, and 13 bases separated the two germline ends. In nucleotides, the CDR3 is TGCGCCAGCAGCTTTAGGACAGTCTCCGAGACCCAGTACTTC. It encodes CASSFRTVSETQYF.

The chain has TRBV2 and TRBJ2-1; 9 nucleotides agree with TRBD2. From germline, CDR1 is SNHLY and CDR2 FYNNEI. The ends lost 8 bases at V and 9 bases at J; junction bases unmatched: 8. The CDR3 consists of 13 residues. CDR3: CASGRGRAGEQFF. The CDR3 DNA sequence: TGTGCCAGCGGTCGCGGGAGGGCCGGTGAGCAGTTCTTC.

This rearrangement joins TRBV7-2 to TRBJ2-3, with D uncertain. The V end was cut by 6 bases, the J end by 4 bases, with 8 bases between. In germline, CDR1 is SGHTA, CDR2 FQGNSA. There are 12 residues in the CDR3. The CDR3 sequence is CASRLLPDTQYF. DNA for the CDR3: TGTGCCAGCAGACTTTTGCCAGATACGCAGTATTTT.

This clonotype was picked up one time. The rearrangement links TRBV20-1 to TRBJ2-7; D is unresolved. The germline V gene encodes CDR1 DFQATT and CDR2 SNEGSKA (reference sequence). V was shortened by 5 bases and J by 0 bases, with 11 bases between the two germline ends. The CDR3 is 13 amino acids. The CDR3: CSAPDRGSYEQYF. The CDR3 nucleotides read TGCAGTGCTCCCGACCGTGGCTCCTACGAGCAGTACTTC.

Turning to this clonotype: Its ends do not fully match the called genes, so a read error is possible. The V gene is TRBV12-3 or TRBV12-4, the J gene TRBJ1-5, with D unresolved. The CDR3 is 14 residues long. CDR3 residues: CAGSVGSGRQPQHF. CDR3 in DNA: TGTGCCGGCAGCGTTGGTAGCGGCCGTCAGCCCCAGCATTTT.

The chain uses TRBV24-1 and TRBJ2-3; D is perhaps TRBD1 (5 bases). The ends were cut back, 4 bases at V and 3 bases at J, with 7 bases in the middle. The CDR3 is made up of 13 amino acids. Germline V gene lookup returns CDR1 KGHDR and CDR2 SFDVKD. Written as DNA, the CDR3 is TGTGCCACCAGTGAGGCAGGGACAGATACGCAGTATTTT. Translated: CATSEAGTDTQYF.

CDR3: CASSLAPSGRVVTYEQYF. The CDR3 coding sequence is TGTGCCAGCAGCTTAGCGCCTAGCGGGAGGGTTGTTACCTACGAGCAGTACTTC. The chain recombines TRBV7-2 with TRBJ2-7; 12 bases line up with TRBD2. Germline values: CDR1 SGHTA, CDR2 FQGNSA. This CDR3 contains 18 residues. The ends lost 0 bases at V and 2 bases at J; junction bases unmatched: 8.

The chain has TRBV28 and TRBJ2-5, with a possible D match to TRBD2 (6 bases). The germline CDR1 and CDR2 sequences are MDHEN and SYDVKM. With 6 bases removed from V and 5 bases from J, the gap between germline ends came to 22 bases. The CDR3 is 16 residues long. In DNA, the CDR3 is TGTGCCAGCAGCGGATCCGGCCAGGGAGGTTGGGAGACCCAGTACTTC. This gives the protein CASSGSGQGGWETQYF.

The rearrangement joins TRBV12-3 or TRBV12-4 to TRBJ2-3; TRBD2 matches 9 bases. V dropped 5 bases and J dropped 1; count of bases not matched to a gene: 4. This CDR3 comprises 15 residues. The chain's CDR3 is CASSRSGGRTDTQYF. DNA of the CDR3: TGTGCCAGCAGTCGTAGCGGGGGCCGCACAGATACGCAGTATTTT.

The rearrangement joins TRBV19 to TRBJ1-1; 8 bases line up with TRBD1. Germline V gene lookup returns CDR1 LNHDA and CDR2 SQIVND (reference sequence). J was trimmed by 4 bases and V by 3 bases; bases with no gene match: 13. This CDR3 region has 17 residues. CDR3 sequence reads: CASSIGTGGSGVTEAFF. The CDR3 nucleotides read TGTGCCAGTAGTATTGGGACAGGCGGATCTGGGGTCACTGAAGCTTTCTTT.

This sequence joins TRBV20-1 and TRBJ1-1; TRBD1 agrees at 10 bases. Germline V gene sequence: CDR1 DFQATT, CDR2 SNEGSKA (reference sequence). The trim removed 6 bases at V and 4 bases at J, leaving 11 bases unmatched. The CDR3 spans 15 residues. CDR3: CSATTGGGTGTEAFF. DNA of the CDR3: TGCAGTGCCACGACAGGGGGCGGTACGGGCACTGAAGCTTTCTTT.

The V call is TRBV9, the J call TRBJ2-5; TRBD2 aligns across 7 bases. CDR3 length equals 15 residues. V lost 2 bases, J lost 1 base, and 5 bases stayed unmatched. Germline V lookup: CDR1 SGDLS, CDR2 YYNGEE. The CDR3 here is CASSVPSSGQETQYF. The CDR3 nucleotides read TGTGCCAGCAGCGTCCCCTCTAGCGGCCAAGAGACCCAGTACTTC.

This clonotype was recorded a few times. The gene calls are TRBV5-1 and TRBJ2-3, with D hard to call. Trimming removed 0 bases at V and 7 bases at J, with 6 bases between. This CDR3 is 12 amino acids long. Germline CDR1 reads SGHRS; CDR2 reads YFSETQ. The CDR3 sequence is CASSLEGNTQYF. The DNA for the CDR3 is TGCGCCAGCAGCTTGGAGGGAAATACGCAGTATTTT.